This passage covers 24 T cell receptor beta chains from one sample sequenced in a study of blood T cell repertoires in COVID-19. Assay used: immunoSEQ multiplex PCR; TCRdb lists only in-frame clones, some missing. The data hold some 340,000 clones, with 85% observed a single time. The material sequenced was peripheral blood. Receptors originate from a woman aged 18-29 years with acute or convalescent COVID-19.

The CDR3 here is CASSRIRGAEAFF. CDR3 DNA: TGTGCCAGCAGCCGTATCAGGGGGGCTGAAGCTTTCTTT. This chain connects TRBV3-1 (or the pseudogene TRBV3-2) to TRBJ1-1, with 7 bases lining up with TRBD1. Trimming took 4 bases from V and 6 from J; bases not matched to a gene: 5. The germline gives CDR1 LGHDT, CDR2 YNNKEL (reference sequence). This CDR3 spans 13 amino acids.

The chain links TRBV5-1 to TRBJ2-1; D is ambiguous. Trimming shortened V by 2 bases and J by 1 base, and 16 bases separated the two germline ends. The CDR3 is made up of 17 amino acids. In germline, CDR1 is SGHRS, CDR2 YFSETQ. The DNA for the CDR3 is TGCGCCAGCAGCTTACCCCAGGCACTGGATTCCTACAATGAGCAGTTCTTC. It is translated as CASSLPQALDSYNEQFF.

The chain recombines TRBV10-1 with TRBJ1-1; possible D gene TRBD1, 5 bases. Trimming took off 2 bases at V and 0 bases at J, with 7 bases between the two ends. Germline V gene lookup returns CDR1 WNHNN and CDR2 SYGVQD (reference sequence). This CDR3 spans 14 amino acids. The CDR3 coding sequence is TGCGCCAGCAGTGAGGACAGCCTGAACACTGAAGCTTTCTTT. Its protein is CASSEDSLNTEAFF.

The chain joins TRBV27 to TRBJ2-2; a possible D gene is TRBD2 (6 bases). The germline V gene encodes CDR1 MNHEY and CDR2 SMNVEV (reference sequence). V lost 3 bases to trimming and J lost 0 bases, with 17 bases between them. The CDR3 sequence is 18 residues long. The DNA for the CDR3 is TGTGCCAGCAGTTTTAGCGACGGGAGAGCTTCGAACACCGGGGAGCTGTTTTTT. It yields the protein CASSFSDGRASNTGELFF.

The chain employs TRBV18 and TRBJ2-1, with D maybe TRBD2 (6 bases). The length of the CDR3 is 16 residues. The germline CDR1 and CDR2 sequences are KGHSH and LQKENI. The V end lost 3 bases, the J end lost 1 base, and 13 bases lay between the germline ends. Written as DNA, the CDR3 is TGTGCCAGCTCACCCGCCCTAGCGCAGTCCTACAATGAGCAGTTCTTC. Its translation: CASSPALAQSYNEQFF.

The chain uses TRBV2 and TRBJ1-5, with 8 bases that match TRBD1. V dropped 0 bases and J dropped 7; count of bases not matched to a gene: 5. Germline V gene data show CDR1 as SNHLY and CDR2 as FYNNEI. The CDR3 has 15 amino acids. CDR3 sequence (DNA): TGTGCCAGCAGTGAAGCTACAGGGGGAGGGCAGCCCCAGCATTTT. This translates into CASSEATGGGQPQHF. Full variable domain (missing parts from reference TRBV2 and TRBJ1-5): EPEVTQTPSHQVTQMGQEVILRCVPISNHLYFYWYRQILGQKVEFLVSFYNNEISEKSEIFDDQFSVERPDGSNFTLKIRSTKLEDSAMYFCASSEATGGGQPQHFGDGTRLSIL.

The chain uses TRBV21-1 and TRBJ1-6; the D call of TRBD1 is as the table states it, not checked on the DNA. TRBV21-1 is described as a pseudogene. This CDR3 region has 18 residues. CDR3: CASPLICDRSSYNSPLHF. CDR3 DNA sequence: TGTGCCAGCCCTCTTATTTGTGACAGGAGCTCCTATAATTCACCCCTCCACTTT.

The rearrangement uses TRBV19 and TRBJ2-2, with 12 bases aligning to TRBD2. The CDR3 loop spans 17 amino acids. CDR1 is LNHDA and CDR2 is SQIVND in the germline V gene (reference sequence). V shed 3 bases, J shed 7 bases, and the junction held 9 bases outside the gene matches. The CDR3 nucleotides read TGTGCCAGTAGTATTCGACTAGCGGGGGTCCCCGACGGGGAGCTGTTTTTT. Translating it yields CASSIRLAGVPDGELFF.

This chain joins TRBV7-9 and TRBJ2-1; possible D gene TRBD2, 6 bases. CDR3 length: 15 residues. Between the trimmed V and J ends, which lost 6 bases and 3 bases, there was a span of 15 bases. Per germline, CDR1 SEHNR and CDR2 FQNEAQ (reference sequence). Here the CDR3 reads CASSHRDSYYNEQFF. The CDR3 DNA reads as TGTGCCAGCAGTCACCGGGACTCCTACTACAATGAGCAGTTCTTC.

This chain connects TRBV19 to TRBJ1-2; no reliable D call. The CDR3 has 14 amino acids. V was pared by 1 base and J by 5 bases, with 11 bases between. The germline CDR1 and CDR2 sequences are LNHDA and SQIVND (reference sequence). The CDR3 sequence is CASSIGGALYGYTF. CDR3 in DNA: TGTGCCAGTAGTATAGGAGGAGCGTTATATGGCTACACCTTC.

Only a few counts were recorded for this clone. The chain combines TRBV27 with TRBJ2-4, with 13 bases identical to TRBD2. CDR1 is MNHEY, CDR2 SMNVEV, per germline (reference sequence). V trimming: 5 bases; J trimming: 0 bases; junction bases outside the gene matches: 13. The CDR3 sequence is 20 residues long. The CDR3 is CASSVTSGRSTSLAKNIQYF. CDR3 nucleotide sequence: TGTGCCAGCAGTGTGACTAGCGGGAGGTCCACATCGTTAGCCAAAAACATTCAGTACTTC.

This chain links TRBV10-3 with TRBJ1-1, with TRBD1 matching 8 bases. The V and J ends lost 4 bases and 2 bases, in that order; junction bases with no gene match: 9. The CDR3 length is 16 residues. Germline assignment: CDR1 ENHRY and CDR2 SYGVKD. CDR3 sequence reads: CAISAPSGGDNTEAFF. The DNA of the CDR3 is TGTGCCATCAGTGCCCCGTCAGGGGGCGATAACACTGAAGCTTTCTTT.

The rearrangement joins TRBV4-2 to TRBJ2-1; 10 bases match TRBD2. V lost 0 bases, J lost 0 bases, and 2 bases stayed unmatched. The length of the CDR3 is 17 residues. Germline loops: CDR1 LGHNA, CDR2 YNFKEQ. CDR3 sequence reads: CASSQEPSGSSYNEQFF. The CDR3 DNA is TGTGCCAGCAGCCAAGAACCTAGCGGGAGCTCCTACAATGAGCAGTTCTTC.

This clone was counted once. Other nucleotide sequences from this sample produce the same CDR3. V and J are TRBV10-2 and TRBJ1-1, with 7 nucleotides matching TRBD1. CDR3 length equals 12 residues. The V gene end was trimmed by 9 bases and the J gene end by 4 bases; junction bases not matched to a gene: 5. Germline loops: CDR1 WSHSY, CDR2 SAAADI. The CDR3 DNA follows: TGCGCCAGTCGACAGGGAACCACTGAAGCTTTCTTT. It translates to CASRQGTTEAFF.

The chain joins TRBV7-9 to TRBJ2-2, with D possibly matching TRBD1 (5 bases). This CDR3 region has 16 residues. V was clipped by 5 bases and J by 6 bases, with 19 bases between them. Per germline, CDR1 SEHNR and CDR2 FQNEAQ (reference sequence). The CDR3 DNA is TGTGCCAGCAGCCCGCCGGTGCAGGGTTATTCCGGGGAGCTGTTTTTT. This sequence encodes CASSPPVQGYSGELFF.

The chain couples TRBV5-1 to TRBJ1-1; TRBD1 matches at 7 bases. Germline CDR1 and CDR2: SGHRS and YFSETQ. The CDR3 totals 18 residues. Unmatched junction bases numbered 13, after V lost 1 base and J lost 1 base. CDR3 residues: CASSLSEGALWSNTEAFF. CDR3 DNA: TGCGCCAGCAGCTTGAGTGAGGGGGCGTTATGGTCGAACACTGAAGCTTTCTTT.

The chain links TRBV6-5 to TRBJ1-1; D possibly corresponds to TRBD1 (6 bases). Germline CDR1 reads MNHEY; CDR2 reads SVGAGI. There are 15 residues in the CDR3. The V end lost 2 bases, the J end lost 4 bases, and 14 bases lay between the germline ends. The CDR3 DNA reads TGTGCCAGCAGTTACGGTTCGGGAGGGGGCACTGAAGCTTTCTTT. Protein sequence: CASSYGSGGGTEAFF.

This clone has just a few counts. Here the CDR3 reads CASSVNPGQDTIYF. The CDR3 DNA reads as TGTGCCAGCAGCGTTAACCCAGGGCAGGACACCATATATTTT. The rearrangement uses TRBV9 and TRBJ1-3; possibly TRBD1 for D (5 bases). The V gene's germline CDR1 is SGDLS and CDR2 YYNGEE. The CDR3 is 14 residues long. The V and J ends lost 2 bases and 8 bases respectively, with 14 bases between them.

The rearrangement joins TRBV30 to TRBJ1-2; 8 nucleotides match TRBD1. The germline V gene has CDR1 GTSNPN and CDR2 SVGIG (reference sequence). J lost 5 bases, V lost 2 bases, and 4 bases had no gene match. The CDR3 is 13 amino acids. Here the CDR3 reads CAWSPRQGYGYTF. The CDR3 coding sequence is TGTGCCTGGAGTCCAAGACAGGGGTATGGCTACACCTTC.

CDR3 residues: CASSWGEHPTGGYTF. CDR3 nucleotide sequence: TGCGCCAGCAGCTGGGGGGAACACCCGACTGGGGGCTACACCTTC. This sequence joins TRBV5-1 and TRBJ1-2; possible D gene TRBD1, 5 bases. The germline V gene has CDR1 SGHRS and CDR2 YFSETQ. The CDR3 extends over 15 amino acids. V lost 3 bases and J 8 bases, leaving 20 bases between the germline ends.

V and J are TRBV5-5 and TRBJ2-1; the match to TRBD2 covers 14 bases. The CDR3 runs to 18 residues. Germline-derived CDR1 and CDR2 are SGHKS and YYEKEE (reference sequence). With V trimmed by 3 bases and J by 10 bases, 15 bases remained unmatched. CDR3 DNA sequence: TGTGCCAGCAGCTCCCCCGGGACTAGCGGGGGCCCGACGGGCGAGCAGTTCTTC. Encoded protein: CASSSPGTSGGPTGEQFF.

V usage is TRBV30 and J usage is TRBJ1-6, with 7 bases matching TRBD1. There are 12 residues in the CDR3. CDR1 is GTSNPN, CDR2 SVGIG, per germline (reference sequence). V gave up 3 bases and J gave up 9 bases; unmatched junction bases: 2. CDR3 sequence (DNA): TGTGCCTGGAGGGGGGACAGTTCACCCCTCCACTTT. Protein product: CAWRGDSSPLHF.

This rearrangement joins TRBV7-3 to TRBJ2-5; D unresolved. Germline-derived CDR1 and CDR2 are SGHTA and FQGTGA. The V end lost 2 bases, the J end lost 9 bases, and 7 bases lay between the germline ends. The CDR3 has 11 residues. The CDR3 loop reads CASSLAHSQYF. CDR3 nucleotide sequence: TGTGCCAGCAGCTTAGCTCACTCCCAGTACTTC.

The J gene is TRBJ1-6, the V gene TRBV14; D not resolved. Trimming pared 4 bases from V and 10 bases from J, leaving 11 bases between. The CDR3 extends over 13 amino acids. CDR1 and CDR2 from the germline V gene are SGHDN and FVKESK. The CDR3 loop reads CASSPPAGSPLHF. The CDR3 DNA reads TGTGCCAGCAGCCCACCGGCGGGCTCACCCCTCCACTTT.